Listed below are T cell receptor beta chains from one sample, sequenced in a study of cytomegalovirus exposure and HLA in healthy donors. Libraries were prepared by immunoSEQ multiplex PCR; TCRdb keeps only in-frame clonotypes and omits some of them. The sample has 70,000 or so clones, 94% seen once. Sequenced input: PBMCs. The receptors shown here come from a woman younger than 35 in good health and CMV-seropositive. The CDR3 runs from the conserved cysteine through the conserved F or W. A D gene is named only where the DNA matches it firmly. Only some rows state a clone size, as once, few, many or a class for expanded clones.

CASGLEGRNTEAFF	TGTGCTAGTGGTTTGGAAGGGAGGAACACTGAAGCTTTCTTT	14	TRBJ1-1	TRBV12-5	-	-
CASRGGDYETNYGYTF	TGCGCCAGCAGGGGGGGGGATTATGAAACTAACTATGGCTACACCTTC	16	TRBJ1-2	TRBV4-1	-	-
CASGLRGQATDTQYF	TGTGCCAGCGGCCTACGGGGACAGGCAACAGATACGCAGTATTTT	15	TRBJ2-3	TRBV5-4	-	TRBD1
CASSLWLGATYNEQFF	TGTGCCAGCAGTTTATGGCTGGGGGCTACCTACAATGAGCAGTTCTTC	16	TRBJ2-1	TRBV27	once	-
CASSQDQPTRNNEQFF	TGCGCCAGCAGCCAAGATCAGCCGACTAGAAACAATGAGCAGTTCTTC	16	TRBJ2-1	TRBV4-1	-	-
CASSLGPEFEAFF	TGTGCCAGCAGCTTGGGGCCCGAATTCGAAGCTTTCTTT	13	TRBJ1-1	TRBV5-4	-	-
CASSPRAGRNSPLHF	TGTGCCAGCAGCCCCCGGGCGGGGCGAAATTCACCCCTCCACTTT	15	TRBJ1-6	TRBV13	-	-
CASKSDSSTPLHF	TGCGCCAGCAAAAGTGACAGCTCGACACCCCTCCACTTT	13	TRBJ1-6	TRBV5-1	-	-
CASSIGQPVWGYTF	TGCGCCAGCAGCATCGGACAGCCCGTATGGGGCTACACCTTC	14	TRBJ1-2	TRBV5-1	once	-
CASSRDRGSGQPQHF	TGTGCCAGCAGCCGCGACAGGGGATCGGGGCAGCCCCAGCATTTT	15	TRBJ1-5	TRBV11-2	-	TRBD1
CASSQAGAYEQYF	TGTGCCAGCAGCCAAGCGGGGGCGTACGAGCAGTACTTC	13	TRBJ2-7	TRBV7-8	-	TRBD2
CASRRVAGADEQYF	TGTGCCAGCAGGCGGGTAGCGGGAGCGGACGAGCAGTACTTC	14	TRBJ2-7	TRBV2	-	TRBD2
CASSLSGPVRYEQFF	TGTGCCAGCAGTTTAAGCGGACCCGTGAGGTATGAGCAGTTCTTC	15	TRBJ2-1	TRBV27	-	-
CATSSGLAGGPYEQYF	TGTGCCACCAGCAGCGGACTAGCGGGGGGGCCTTACGAGCAGTACTTC	16	TRBJ2-7	TRBV15	-	TRBD2
CASSEGGAGYSTDTQYF	TGTGCCAGCAGTGAAGGGGGCGCGGGGTATAGCACAGATACGCAGTATTTT	17	TRBJ2-3	TRBV2	-	-
CASSQEPLTGTGSYEQYF	TGCGCCAGCAGCCAAGAACCTCTGACCGGGACAGGGTCCTACGAGCAGTACTTC	18	TRBJ2-7	TRBV4-1	-	TRBD1
CASTPGQSYGYTF	TGTGCCAGCACCCCGGGACAGTCCTATGGCTACACCTTC	13	TRBJ1-2	TRBV5-4	-	TRBD1
CASSRTYDNEQFF	TGTGCCAGCAGTCGTACTTACGACAATGAGCAGTTCTTC	13	TRBJ2-1	TRBV6-5	-	-
CASSHDTLTGGDYF	TGTGCCAGCAGCCATGATACACTTACAGGGGGTGATTATTTT	14	TRBJ2-3	TRBV4-2	-	TRBD1
CASSSESNQPQHF	TGTGCCAGCAGTTCTGAGAGCAATCAGCCCCAGCATTTT	13	TRBJ1-5	TRBV6-1	-	-
CASSDSRDREGEQYF	TGTGCCAGCAGTGACTCACGGGACAGGGAAGGCGAGCAGTACTTC	15	TRBJ2-7	TRBV6-4	-	TRBD1
CASLGGTEAFF	TGTGCCAGCTTGGGAGGGACTGAAGCTTTCTTT	11	TRBJ1-1	TRBV19	-	-